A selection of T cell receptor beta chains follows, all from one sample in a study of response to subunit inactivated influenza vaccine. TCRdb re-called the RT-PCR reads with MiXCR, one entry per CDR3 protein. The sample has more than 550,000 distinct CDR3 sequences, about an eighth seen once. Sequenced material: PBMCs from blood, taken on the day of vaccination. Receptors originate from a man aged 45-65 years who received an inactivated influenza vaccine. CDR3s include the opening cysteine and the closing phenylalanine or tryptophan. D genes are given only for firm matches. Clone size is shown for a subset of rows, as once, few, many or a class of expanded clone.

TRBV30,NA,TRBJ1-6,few,TGTGCCTGGAGTTTCGAGGGGAGATTTAATTCACCCCTCCACTTT,CAWSFEGRFNSPLHF
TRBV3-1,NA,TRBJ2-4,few,TGTGCCAGCAGCGCGTCAACAGCCAAAAACATTCAGTACTTC,CASSASTAKNIQYF
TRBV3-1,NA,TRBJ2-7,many,TGTGCCAGCAGCCAAGTTGTCTCCTACGAGCAGTACTTC,CASSQVVSYEQYF
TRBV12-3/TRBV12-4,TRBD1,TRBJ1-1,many,TGTGCCAGCACCTCGACAGGGCAGAACACTGAAGCTTTCTTT,CASTSTGQNTEAFF
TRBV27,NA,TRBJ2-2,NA,TGTGCCAGTGGCCCCCGGGGCCTAAACACCGGGGAGCTGTTTTTT,CASGPRGLNTGELFF
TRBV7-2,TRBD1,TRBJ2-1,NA,TGTGCCAGCAGCCTGACAGGGTCCTATGAGCAGTTCTTC,CASSLTGSYEQFF
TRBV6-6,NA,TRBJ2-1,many,TGTGCCAGCACGGGCGAGGGGCAGTTCTTC,CASTGEGQFF
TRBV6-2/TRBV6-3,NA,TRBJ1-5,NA,TGTGCCAGCAGGGGCTGGGGGATAGGCAATCAGCCCCAGCATTTT,CASRGWGIGNQPQHF
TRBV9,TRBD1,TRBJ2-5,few,TGTGCCAGCAGCGGAACAGGGGGCGATTGGGAGACCCAGTACTTC,CASSGTGGDWETQYF
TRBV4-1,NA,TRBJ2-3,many,TGCGCCAGCAGCCAAGTCGCCCGGACTGATACGCAGTATTTT,CASSQVARTDTQYF
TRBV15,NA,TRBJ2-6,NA,TGTGCCACCAGCAGAGGATCGGGGGCCAACGTCCTGACTTTC,CATSRGSGANVLTF
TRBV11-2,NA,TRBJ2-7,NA,TGTGCCAGCAGCTTAGGGCGCCCCATTAAAGGGCAGTACTTC,CASSLGRPIKGQYF
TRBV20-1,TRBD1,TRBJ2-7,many,TGCAGTGCTAGAGATATGGGACAGGGGGCCTACGAGCAGTACTTC,CSARDMGQGAYEQYF
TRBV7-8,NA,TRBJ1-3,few,TGTGCCAGCCGGGGGACCCTTGACTCTGGAAACACCATATATTTT,CASRGTLDSGNTIYF
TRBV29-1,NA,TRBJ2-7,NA,TGCAGCGGTCTCTGGGATTACGAGCAGTACTTC,CSGLWDYEQYF
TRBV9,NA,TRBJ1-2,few,TGTGCCAGCAAACAACCCGGGGGCTATGGCTACACCTTC,CASKQPGGYGYTF
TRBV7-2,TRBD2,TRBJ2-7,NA,TGTGCCAGCAGCTTAGCGGTTGGAGTGGGGGGGGCCTACGAGCAGTACTTC,CASSLAVGVGGAYEQYF
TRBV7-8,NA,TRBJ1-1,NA,TGTGCCAGCAGCTTTAGCGGCCCAGGGGCTGAAGCTTTCTTT,CASSFSGPGAEAFF
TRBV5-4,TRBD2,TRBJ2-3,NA,TGTGCCAGCAGCGGAACTAGCGGGGGTGAAGATACGCAGTATTTT,CASSGTSGGEDTQYF
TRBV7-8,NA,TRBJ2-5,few,TGTGCCAGCAGCTCATCCAGGGGAGGAGAGACCCAGTACTTC,CASSSSRGGETQYF
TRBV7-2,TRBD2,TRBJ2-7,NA,TGTGCCAGCAGCTTACTTCTAGCGGGGAACTACGAGCAGTACTTC,CASSLLLAGNYEQYF
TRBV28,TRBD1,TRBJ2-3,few,TGTGCCAGCAGTCCCACAGGGGAAAGGGCCACAGATACGCAGTATTTT,CASSPTGERATDTQYF
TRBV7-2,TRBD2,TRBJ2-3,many,TGTGCCAGCAGCTTAGATCGCGGGGGTAGCACAGATACGCAGTATTTT,CASSLDRGGSTDTQYF
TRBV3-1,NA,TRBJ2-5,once,TGTGCCAGCAATCAGGGGAGATGGCAAGAGACCCAGTACTTC,CASNQGRWQETQYF
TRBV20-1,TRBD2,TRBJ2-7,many,TGCACCGCCGCGGGGGGTGAATCCTACGAGCAGTACTTC,CTAAGGESYEQYF
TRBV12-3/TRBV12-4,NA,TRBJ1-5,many,TGTGCCAGCAGTTTAGCACGGGATCAGCCCCAGCATTTT,CASSLARDQPQHF
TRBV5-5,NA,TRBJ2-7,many,TGTGCCAGCACCCCAACCGGGACGGTGGTCTACGAGCAGTACTTC,CASTPTGTVVYEQYF
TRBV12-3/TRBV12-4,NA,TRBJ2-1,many,TGTGCCAGCAGTTTCTTCCAGGACTCCTACAATGAGCAGTTCTTC,CASSFFQDSYNEQFF
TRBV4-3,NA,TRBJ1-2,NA,TGCGCCAGCAGCCAAGGGTTAGGGAACTACTATGGCTACACCTTC,CASSQGLGNYYGYTF
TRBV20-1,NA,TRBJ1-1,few,TGCAGTGCTCCGGACCCGGGAGCACTGCTAGCTTTCTTT,CSAPDPGALLAFF
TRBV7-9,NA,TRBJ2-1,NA,TGTGCCAGCAGCTTAGTTGGCGGGTGGGCCCCCCGGGAGCAGTTCTTC,CASSLVGGWAPREQFF
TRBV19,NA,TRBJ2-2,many,TGTGCCAGTAGTATAGGCTTTGGCAGACTCACCGGGGAGCTGTTTTTT,CASSIGFGRLTGELFF
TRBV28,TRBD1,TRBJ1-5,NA,TGTGCCAGCAGAAAAGGGACAGGGGTTTATAGCAATCAGCCCCAGCATTTT,CASRKGTGVYSNQPQHF
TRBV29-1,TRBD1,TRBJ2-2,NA,TGCAGCGGGATCACAGGGGGATGGACCGGGGAGCTGTTTTTT,CSGITGGWTGELFF